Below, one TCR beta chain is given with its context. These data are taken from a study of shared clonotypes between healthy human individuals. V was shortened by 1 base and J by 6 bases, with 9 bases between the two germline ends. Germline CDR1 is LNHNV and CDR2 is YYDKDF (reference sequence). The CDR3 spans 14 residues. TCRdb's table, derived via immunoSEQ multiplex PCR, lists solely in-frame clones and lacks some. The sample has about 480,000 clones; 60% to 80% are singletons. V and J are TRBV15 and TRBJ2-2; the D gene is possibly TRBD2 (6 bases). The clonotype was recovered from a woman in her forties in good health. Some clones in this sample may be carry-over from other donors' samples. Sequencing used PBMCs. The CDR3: CATSRALAAGELFF. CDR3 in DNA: TGTGCCACCAGCAGAGCGTTAGCGGCCGGGGAGCTGTTTTTT. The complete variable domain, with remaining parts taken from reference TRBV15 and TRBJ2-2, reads DAMVIQNPRYQVTQFGKPVTLSCSQTLNHNVMYWYQQKSSQAPKLLFHYYDKDFNNEADTPDNFQSRRPNTSFCFLDIRSPGLGDTAMYLCATSRALAAGELFFGEGSRLTVL.